These 9 T cell receptor beta chains were all obtained from the same sample, sequenced in a study of shared T cell receptors in the human thymus (dated by TCRdb to the early 2020s). Libraries were made using the immunoSEQ multiplex PCR assay. TCRdb holds this immuneACCESS table with in-frame rearrangements only. Some clones are missing; in checked studies, unresolved V genes explain under half, and the rest has no known cause. This sample lists hundreds of thousands of clones; around 89% were detected once. The ten largest clonotypes hold over 0.008% of the sample. Another study also made use of these data, one on human thymus T cells.

Source material: thymocytes. These receptors all come from a boy under three years old with a congenital heart defect. Donor details come from another sample of the same person, matched by shared clones.

The chain has TRBV5-6 and TRBJ2-2; D might be TRBD2 (5 bases). The CDR3 is 15 amino acids. Germline V gene data show CDR1 as SGHDT and CDR2 as YYEEEE. V was pared by 0 bases and J by 6 bases, with 12 bases between. The CDR3 sequence is CASSLVPGTAGELFF. In nucleotides, the CDR3 is TGTGCCAGCAGCTTGGTTCCGGGAACGGCCGGGGAGCTGTTTTTT.

The rearrangement uses TRBV7-9 and TRBJ2-7; 7 nucleotides line up with TRBD1. The CDR3 runs 15 residues. Germline values: CDR1 SEHNR, CDR2 FQNEAQ (reference sequence). Germline trimming cut 5 bases from V and 1 base from J; bases unmatched to any gene: 8. In DNA form, the CDR3 reads TGTGCCAGCAGCCCCGACAGGGAAAGGTCCTACGAGCAGTACTTC. Translation: CASSPDRERSYEQYF. The full variable domain, completed using reference TRBV7-9 and TRBJ2-7, is DTGVSQNPRHKITKRGQNVTFRCDPISEHNRLYWYRQTLGQGPEFLTYFQNEAQLEKSRLLSDRFSAERPKGSFSTLEIQRTEQGDSAMYLCASSPDRERSYEQYFGPGTRLTVT.

V and J are TRBV14 and TRBJ2-5, with D unresolved. The V gene's germline CDR1 is SGHDN and CDR2 FVKESK. V lost 0 bases and J 5 bases, leaving 10 bases between the germline ends. This CDR3 is built from 14 residues. The CDR3 nucleotides read TGTGCCAGCAGCCAAGAACCTTTCCAGGAGACCCAGTACTTC. Translating gives CASSQEPFQETQYF.

The chain combines TRBV14 with TRBJ2-1; 12 nucleotides align to TRBD2. J gave up 0 bases and V 3 bases, and 12 bases lay outside the gene matches. This CDR3 has 20 residues. Germline V lookup: CDR1 SGHDN, CDR2 FVKESK. The CDR3 nucleotides read TGTGCCAGCAGCCAGCTAGCGGGAGGGCCTGGACTGGGCTCCTACAATGAGCAGTTCTTC. Its protein is CASSQLAGGPGLGSYNEQFF.

V is TRBV27 and J is TRBJ2-3; 8 bases match TRBD1. Germline trimming cut 3 bases from V and 2 bases from J; bases unmatched to any gene: 19. This CDR3 region has 20 residues. CDR1 is MNHEY, CDR2 SMNVEV, per germline (reference sequence). The CDR3: CASSFRSSRQGQKNTDTQYF. As DNA, the CDR3 is TGTGCCAGCAGTTTCCGTTCATCCCGACAGGGGCAAAAGAACACAGATACGCAGTATTTT.

The chain joins TRBV4-1 to TRBJ2-5; no firm D call. This CDR3 has 13 amino acids. Germline CDR1 is MGHRA and CDR2 is YSYEKL. The V gene lost 0 bases and the J gene lost 5 bases, with 7 bases spanning the gap. CDR3 amino acids: CASSQERFETQYF. The DNA for the CDR3 is TGCGCCAGCAGCCAAGAACGGTTTGAGACCCAGTACTTC.

The V and J genes are TRBV5-1 and TRBJ2-7; 14 positions match TRBD2. The CDR3 consists of 16 residues. Germline values: CDR1 SGHRS, CDR2 YFSETQ. V lost 5 bases to trimming and J lost 1 base; unmatched junction nucleotides: 5. CDR3 DNA sequence: TGCGCCAGCAGAAAGGGACTAGCGGGGGTATCCTACGAGCAGTACTTC. This gives the protein CASRKGLAGVSYEQYF. Combining the CDR3 with reference TRBV5-1 and TRBJ2-7 gives the whole variable domain KAGVTQTPRYLIKTRGQQVTLSCSPISGHRSVSWYQQTPGQGLQFLFEYFSETQRNKGNFPGRFSGRQFSNSRSEMNVSTLELGDSALYLCASRKGLAGVSYEQYFGPGTRLTVT.

The chain has TRBV11-2 and TRBJ1-2; TRBD1 agrees at 7 bases. The junction had 6 bases not matched to a gene; V was cut back by 4 bases and J by 1 base. Germline V gene data show CDR1 as SGHAT and CDR2 as FQNNGV. This CDR3 is built from 15 residues. In DNA form, the CDR3 reads TGTGCCAGCAGCTCCAAGGGGGCCCATAACTATGGCTACACCTTC. Its protein is CASSSKGAHNYGYTF.

V usage is TRBV6-5 and J usage is TRBJ2-7; 7 bases map to TRBD2. The CDR3 contains 16 residues. Losses at the gene ends were 0 bases for V and 1 base for J; bases not matched to a gene: 6. Germline CDR1 and CDR2: MNHEY and SVGAGI. The DNA for the CDR3 is TGTGCCAGCAGTTACTCGGATCCAGCGGGGTCCTACGAGCAGTACTTC. Translation gives CASSYSDPAGSYEQYF.